The rows below give T cell receptor beta chains drawn from one sample of a study of blood T cells in healthy people across ages. TCRdb redid the calling of the 5' RACE reads with MiXCR, one entry per CDR3 protein. The data contain fewer than 950,000 distinct CDR3 sequences, about 37% of them singletons. The sequenced sample was blood. These receptors were collected from a man aged 18 to 30 in good health. Each CDR3 is given with its conserved first and last residue. Fields, in order: CDR3 protein, CDR3 DNA, CDR3 length, J gene, V gene, clone size, D gene. The D gene is left open where the match is weak. Expanded clones get a size class; other rows say once, few or many, or leave the size out.

CDR3aa: CSARPTGMNEKLFF
CDR3nt: TGCAGTGCGAGACCGACAGGGATGAATGAAAAACTGTTTTTT
len: 14
j_gene: TRBJ1-4
v_gene: TRBV20-1
abundance: .
d_gene: TRBD1

CDR3aa: CASSRTRWGTEAFF
CDR3nt: TGTGCCAGCAGTAGGACCCGGTGGGGCACTGAAGCTTTCTTT
len: 14
j_gene: TRBJ1-1
v_gene: TRBV27
abundance: .
d_gene: .

CDR3aa: CASSVGTEAIYEQYF
CDR3nt: TGTGCCAGCAGCGTAGGGACAGAGGCAATCTACGAGCAGTACTTC
len: 15
j_gene: TRBJ2-7
v_gene: TRBV9
abundance: .
d_gene: .

CDR3aa: CASSVTSGGTTDTQYF
CDR3nt: TGTGCCAGCAGTGTGACTAGCGGGGGGACCACAGATACGCAGTATTTT
len: 16
j_gene: TRBJ2-3
v_gene: TRBV28
abundance: many
d_gene: TRBD2

CDR3aa: CASSQDLVGSYNEQYF
CDR3nt: TGCGCCAGCAGCCAAGATTTGGTCGGCTCCTACAATGAGCAGTACTTC
len: 16
j_gene: TRBJ2-7
v_gene: TRBV4-3
abundance: .
d_gene: .

CDR3aa: CSPKSGDRVAKYEQYF
CDR3nt: TGCAGTCCCAAGAGTGGGGACAGGGTTGCGAAGTATGAGCAGTACTTC
len: 16
j_gene: TRBJ2-7
v_gene: TRBV20-1
abundance: .
d_gene: TRBD1

CDR3aa: CASSLLDEQYF
CDR3nt: TGTGCCAGCAGTTTATTGGACGAGCAGTACTTC
len: 11
j_gene: TRBJ2-7
v_gene: TRBV12-3/TRBV12-4
abundance: many
d_gene: .

CDR3aa: CASSGTGYVDEQYF
CDR3nt: TGTGCCAGCAGCGGGACAGGGTATGTGGACGAGCAGTACTTC
len: 14
j_gene: TRBJ2-7
v_gene: TRBV12-3/TRBV12-4
abundance: many
d_gene: TRBD1

CDR3aa: CSARSWGTDTQYF
CDR3nt: TGCAGTGCTAGATCATGGGGCACAGATACGCAGTATTTT
len: 13
j_gene: TRBJ2-3
v_gene: TRBV20-1
abundance: few
d_gene: .

CDR3aa: CASSGGRTDTQYF
CDR3nt: TGTGCCAGCAGCGGGGGTCGCACAGATACGCAGTATTTT
len: 13
j_gene: TRBJ2-3
v_gene: TRBV7-2
abundance: few
d_gene: .

CDR3aa: CASSYPQVETQYF
CDR3nt: TGTGCCAGCAGTTACCCACAGGTGGAGACCCAGTACTTC
len: 13
j_gene: TRBJ2-5
v_gene: TRBV6-6
abundance: many
d_gene: .

CDR3aa: CSAETSGEYNEQFF
CDR3nt: TGCAGTGCGGAAACTAGCGGGGAGTACAATGAGCAGTTCTTC
len: 14
j_gene: TRBJ2-1
v_gene: TRBV20-1
abundance: many
d_gene: TRBD2

CDR3aa: CSVEALLAALLEQYF
CDR3nt: TGCAGCGTTGAAGCTTTACTAGCGGCCCTCCTCGAGCAGTACTTC
len: 15
j_gene: TRBJ2-7
v_gene: TRBV29-1
abundance: .
d_gene: TRBD2